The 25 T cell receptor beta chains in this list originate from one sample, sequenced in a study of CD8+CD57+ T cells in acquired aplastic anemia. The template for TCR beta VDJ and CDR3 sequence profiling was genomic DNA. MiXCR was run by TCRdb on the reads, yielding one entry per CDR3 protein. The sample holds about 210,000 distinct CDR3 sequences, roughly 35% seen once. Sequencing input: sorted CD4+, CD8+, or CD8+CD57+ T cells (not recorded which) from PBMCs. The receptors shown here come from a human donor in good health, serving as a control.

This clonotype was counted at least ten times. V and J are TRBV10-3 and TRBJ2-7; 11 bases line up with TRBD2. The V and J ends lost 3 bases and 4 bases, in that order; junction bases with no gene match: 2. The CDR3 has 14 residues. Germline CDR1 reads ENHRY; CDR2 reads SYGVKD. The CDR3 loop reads CAISEGTSGYEQYF. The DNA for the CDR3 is TGTGCCATCAGTGAAGGGACTAGCGGTTACGAGCAGTACTTC.

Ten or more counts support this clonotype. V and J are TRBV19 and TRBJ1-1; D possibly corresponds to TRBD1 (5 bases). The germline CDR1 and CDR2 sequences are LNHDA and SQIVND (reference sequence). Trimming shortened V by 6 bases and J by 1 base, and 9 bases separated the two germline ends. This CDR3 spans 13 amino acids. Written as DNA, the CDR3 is TGTGCCAGTAGACGGGGGTGGAACACTGAAGCTTTCTTT. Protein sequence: CASRRGWNTEAFF.

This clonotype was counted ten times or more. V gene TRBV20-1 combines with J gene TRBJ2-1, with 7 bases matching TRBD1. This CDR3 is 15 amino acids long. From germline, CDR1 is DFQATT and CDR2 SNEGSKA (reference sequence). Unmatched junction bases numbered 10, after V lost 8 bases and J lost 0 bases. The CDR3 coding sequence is TGCAGTACCATTCAGGGGGTAAGCTCCTACAATGAGCAGTTCTTC. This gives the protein CSTIQGVSSYNEQFF.

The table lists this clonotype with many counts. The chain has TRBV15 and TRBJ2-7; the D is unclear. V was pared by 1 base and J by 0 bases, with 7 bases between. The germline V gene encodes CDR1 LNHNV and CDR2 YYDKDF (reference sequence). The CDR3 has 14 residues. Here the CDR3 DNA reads TGTGCCACCAGCAGAGTGGTCCGCTCCTACGAGCAGTACTTC. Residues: CATSRVVRSYEQYF. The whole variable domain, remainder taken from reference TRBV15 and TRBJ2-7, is DAMVIQNPRYQVTQFGKPVTLSCSQTLNHNVMYWYQQKSSQAPKLLFHYYDKDFNNEADTPDNFQSRRPNTSFCFLDIRSPGLGDTAMYLCATSRVVRSYEQYFGPGTRLTVT.

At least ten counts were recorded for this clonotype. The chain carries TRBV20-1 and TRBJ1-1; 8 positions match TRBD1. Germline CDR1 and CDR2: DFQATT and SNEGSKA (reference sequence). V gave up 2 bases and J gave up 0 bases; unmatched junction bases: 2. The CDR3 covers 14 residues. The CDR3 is CSARRTGMNTEAFF. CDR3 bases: TGCAGTGCTAGAAGGACAGGGATGAACACTGAAGCTTTCTTT.

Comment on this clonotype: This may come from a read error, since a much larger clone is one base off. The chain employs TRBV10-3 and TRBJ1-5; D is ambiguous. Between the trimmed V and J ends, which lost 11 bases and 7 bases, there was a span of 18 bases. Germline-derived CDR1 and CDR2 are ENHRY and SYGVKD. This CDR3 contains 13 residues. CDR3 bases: TGTGCCTGCAGTTTTAGTCAGGACCAGCCCCAGCATTTT. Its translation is CACSFSQDQPQHF.

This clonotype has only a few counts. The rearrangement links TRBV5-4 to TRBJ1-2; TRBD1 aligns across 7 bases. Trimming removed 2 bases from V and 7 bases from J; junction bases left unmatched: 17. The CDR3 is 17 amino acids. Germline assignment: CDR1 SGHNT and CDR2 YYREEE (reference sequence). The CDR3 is CASSFPGQSALRAGYTF. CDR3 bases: TGTGCCAGCAGCTTCCCGGGACAGAGCGCCCTAAGGGCTGGCTACACCTTC.

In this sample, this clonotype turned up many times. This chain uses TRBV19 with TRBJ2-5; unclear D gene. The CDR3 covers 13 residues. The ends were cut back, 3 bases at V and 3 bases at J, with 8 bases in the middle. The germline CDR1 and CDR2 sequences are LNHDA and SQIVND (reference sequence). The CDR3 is CASSIRAEETQYF. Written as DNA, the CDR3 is TGTGCCAGTAGTATTCGGGCAGAAGAGACCCAGTACTTC.

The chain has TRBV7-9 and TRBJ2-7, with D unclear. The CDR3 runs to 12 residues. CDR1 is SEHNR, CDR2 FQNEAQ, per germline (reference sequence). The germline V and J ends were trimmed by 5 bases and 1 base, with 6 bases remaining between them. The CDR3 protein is CASSPESYEQYF. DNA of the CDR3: TGTGCCAGCAGCCCCGAGTCCTACGAGCAGTACTTC.

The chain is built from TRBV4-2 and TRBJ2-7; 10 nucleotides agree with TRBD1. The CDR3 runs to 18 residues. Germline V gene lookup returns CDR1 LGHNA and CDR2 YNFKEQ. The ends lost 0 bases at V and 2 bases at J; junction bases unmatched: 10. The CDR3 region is CASSQEVRRDRGAYEQYF. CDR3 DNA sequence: TGTGCCAGCAGCCAAGAAGTCCGGCGGGACAGGGGAGCCTACGAGCAGTACTTC.

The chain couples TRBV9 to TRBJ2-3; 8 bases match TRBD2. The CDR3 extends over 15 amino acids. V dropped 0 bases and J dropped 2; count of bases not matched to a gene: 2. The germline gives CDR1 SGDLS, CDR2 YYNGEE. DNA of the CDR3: TGTGCCAGCAGCGTAGCGGGAGGGAACACAGATACGCAGTATTTT. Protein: CASSVAGGNTDTQYF.

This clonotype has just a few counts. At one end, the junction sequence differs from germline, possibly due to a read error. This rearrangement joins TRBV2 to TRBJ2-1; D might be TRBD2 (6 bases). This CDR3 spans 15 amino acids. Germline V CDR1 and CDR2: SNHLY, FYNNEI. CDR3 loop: CASSGYGGVYNEQLF. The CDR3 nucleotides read TGTGCCAGCAGTGGGTATGGCGGGGTATACAATGAGCAGCTCTTC.

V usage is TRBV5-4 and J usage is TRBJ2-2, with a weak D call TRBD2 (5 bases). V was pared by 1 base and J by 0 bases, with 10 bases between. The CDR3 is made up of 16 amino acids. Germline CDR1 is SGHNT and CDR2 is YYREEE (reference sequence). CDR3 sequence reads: CASSLLDGANTGELFF. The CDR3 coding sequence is TGTGCCAGCAGCTTGCTCGACGGGGCGAACACCGGGGAGCTGTTTTTT.

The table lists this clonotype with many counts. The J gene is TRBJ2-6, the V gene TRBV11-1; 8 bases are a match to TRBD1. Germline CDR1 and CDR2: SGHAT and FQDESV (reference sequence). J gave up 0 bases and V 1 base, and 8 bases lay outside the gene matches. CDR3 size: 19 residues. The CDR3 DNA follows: TGTGCCAGCAGCTTAGGGCCGACAGGGGTCGGCTCTGGGGCCAACGTCCTGACTTTC. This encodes CASSLGPTGVGSGANVLTF.

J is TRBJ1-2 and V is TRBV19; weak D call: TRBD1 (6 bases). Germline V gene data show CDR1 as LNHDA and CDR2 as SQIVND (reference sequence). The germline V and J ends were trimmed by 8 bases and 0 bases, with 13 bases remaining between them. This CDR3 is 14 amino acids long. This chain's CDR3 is CASSTGLANYGYTF. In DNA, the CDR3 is TGTGCCAGTTCTACAGGGTTAGCTAACTATGGCTACACCTTC.

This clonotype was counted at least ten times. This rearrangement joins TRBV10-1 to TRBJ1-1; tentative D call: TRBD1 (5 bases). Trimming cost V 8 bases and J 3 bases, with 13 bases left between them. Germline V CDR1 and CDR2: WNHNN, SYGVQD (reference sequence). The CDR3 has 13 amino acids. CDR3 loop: CASGSGRDTEAFF. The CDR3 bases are TGCGCCAGCGGCTCGGGGCGCGACACTGAAGCTTTCTTT.

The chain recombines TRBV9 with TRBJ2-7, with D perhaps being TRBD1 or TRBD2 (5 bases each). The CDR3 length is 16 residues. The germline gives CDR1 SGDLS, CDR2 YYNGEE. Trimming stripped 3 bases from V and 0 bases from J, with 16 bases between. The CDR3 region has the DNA TGTGCCAGCAGCGCCAATGACGGGACCTACTCCTACGAGCAGTACTTC. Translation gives CASSANDGTYSYEQYF.

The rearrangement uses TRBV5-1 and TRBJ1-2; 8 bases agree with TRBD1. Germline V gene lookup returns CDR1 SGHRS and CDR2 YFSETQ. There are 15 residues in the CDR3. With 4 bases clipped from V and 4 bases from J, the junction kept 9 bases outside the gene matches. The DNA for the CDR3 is TGCGCCAGCAGCAAAGACAGGGGAACTTTCTATGGCTACACCTTC. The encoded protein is CASSKDRGTFYGYTF.

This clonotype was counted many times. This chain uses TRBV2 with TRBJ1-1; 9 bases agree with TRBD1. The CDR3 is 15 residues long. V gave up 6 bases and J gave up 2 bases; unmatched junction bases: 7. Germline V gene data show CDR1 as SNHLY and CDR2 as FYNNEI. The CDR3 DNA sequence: TGTGCCAGCAGGAGAAGGGGACAGGGAAACACTGAAGCTTTCTTT. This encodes CASRRRGQGNTEAFF.

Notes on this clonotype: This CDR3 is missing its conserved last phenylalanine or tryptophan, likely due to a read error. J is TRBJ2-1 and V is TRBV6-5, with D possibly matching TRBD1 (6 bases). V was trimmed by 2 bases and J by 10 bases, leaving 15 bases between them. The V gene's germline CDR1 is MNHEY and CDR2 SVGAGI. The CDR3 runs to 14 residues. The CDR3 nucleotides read TGTGCCAGCAGTTACGGGGGCAAATTCAACGAGCAGTTCTTA. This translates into CASSYGGKFNEQFL.

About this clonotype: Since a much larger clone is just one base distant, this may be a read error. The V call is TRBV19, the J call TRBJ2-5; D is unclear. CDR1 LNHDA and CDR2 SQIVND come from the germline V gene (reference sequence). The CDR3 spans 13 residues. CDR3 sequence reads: CASSLVLQGTQYF. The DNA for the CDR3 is TGTGCCAGCAGCTTAGTTCTCCAAGGGACCCAGTACTTC.

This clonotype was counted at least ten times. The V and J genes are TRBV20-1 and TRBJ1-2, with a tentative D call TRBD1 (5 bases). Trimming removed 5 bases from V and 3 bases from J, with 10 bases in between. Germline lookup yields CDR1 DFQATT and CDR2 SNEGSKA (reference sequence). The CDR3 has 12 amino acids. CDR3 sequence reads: CSAFQGHYGYTF. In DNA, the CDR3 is TGCAGTGCTTTCCAGGGTCACTATGGCTACACCTTC.

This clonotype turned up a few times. The CDR3 region is CATSREGTGGRRVEQYF. DNA for the CDR3: TGTGCCACCAGCAGAGAGGGAACAGGGGGCAGACGTGTCGAGCAGTACTTC. The chain uses TRBV15 and TRBJ2-7; TRBD1 aligns across 9 bases. This CDR3 contains 17 residues. From germline, CDR1 is LNHNV and CDR2 YYDKDF (reference sequence). Trimming cost V 0 bases and J 6 bases; bases outside gene matches: 12.

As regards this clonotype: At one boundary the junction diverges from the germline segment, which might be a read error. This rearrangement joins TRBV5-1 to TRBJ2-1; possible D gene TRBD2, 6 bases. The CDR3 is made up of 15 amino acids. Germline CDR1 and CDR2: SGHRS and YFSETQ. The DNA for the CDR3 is TGCGCCAGCAGCTTGGCCGAGACTAGTTACAATGGGCAGTTCTTC. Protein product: CASSLAETSYNGQFF.

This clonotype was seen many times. The CDR3, as DNA: TGTGCCAGCAGCGCTCAGCGTATCAGCCTCGGACCGACCGAGCAGTACTTC. Protein: CASSAQRISLGPTEQYF. This chain links TRBV7-8 with TRBJ2-7, with D hard to call. The germline gives CDR1 SGHVS, CDR2 FQNEAQ. This CDR3 is 17 amino acids long. Trimming removed 5 bases from V and 6 bases from J, with 26 bases in between.